The clone carrying this T cell receptor (beta chain) was counted a few times. Its antigen is unknown. This sample was taken from a study of vaccination effects on CD4 cells after COVID-19. Points from the study as a whole: Infection- and vaccine-induced clones contracted markedly late after vaccination.

An approximately 10-day culture period preceded the isolation of CD4+ T cells. According to PCR results, the person was infected with SARS-CoV-2 between March and December 2020. Every participant took two doses of the BNT162b2 or mRNA-1273 vaccine. TCRdb's table, derived via immunoSEQ multiplex PCR, lists solely in-frame clones and lacks some. The table shows tens of thousands of clones, with 65% to 80% occurring only once. The source was CD4+ T cells from PBMCs cultured without peptide, collected after COVID-19 vaccination. The TCR sequence derives from a human donor who had a prior SARS-CoV-2 infection.

As DNA, the CDR3 is TGTGCCTGGAGCGACGGGGCATCCTACGAGCAGTACTTC. Protein product: CAWSDGASYEQYF. The rearrangement joins TRBV30 to TRBJ2-7, with D tentatively TRBD1 or TRBD2 (5 bases each). Looked up from germline, CDR1 is GTSNPN and CDR2 is SVGIG (reference sequence). The ends were cut back, 3 bases at V and 1 base at J, with 10 bases in the middle. This CDR3 is built from 13 residues.